This T cell receptor beta chain emerged from a study of cytomegalovirus exposure and HLA in healthy donors. This PCR relied on a set of 60 Vbeta primers and 13 Jbeta primers. Produced via immunoSEQ multiplex PCR; TCRdb's table is partial and in-frame only. The repertoire consists of roughly 150,000 clones, with over 75% occurring once and the leading ten covering over 2.5%. The CDR3 is 15 amino acids. The germline CDR1 and CDR2 sequences are SGDLS and YYNGEE. V lost 3 bases, J lost 2 bases, and 15 bases lay in between. In regard to this clone: Its antigen is unidentified.

Overall study findings and caveats: Follow-up analysis later connected one missense variant in DCLRE1C with trimming of TCR beta V- and J-genes. Many donors carried some public TCRs, although rarity characterized most TCR sequences.

The V gene is TRBV9, the J gene TRBJ2-7; unclear D gene. The sequenced sample consisted of PBMCs. The sequence was obtained from a male donor in good health and CMV-seronegative. In DNA, the CDR3 is TGTGCCAGCAGCGCAGCCGGAGTAACGACCTACGAGCAGTACTTC. Translated, it gives CASSAAGVTTYEQYF.